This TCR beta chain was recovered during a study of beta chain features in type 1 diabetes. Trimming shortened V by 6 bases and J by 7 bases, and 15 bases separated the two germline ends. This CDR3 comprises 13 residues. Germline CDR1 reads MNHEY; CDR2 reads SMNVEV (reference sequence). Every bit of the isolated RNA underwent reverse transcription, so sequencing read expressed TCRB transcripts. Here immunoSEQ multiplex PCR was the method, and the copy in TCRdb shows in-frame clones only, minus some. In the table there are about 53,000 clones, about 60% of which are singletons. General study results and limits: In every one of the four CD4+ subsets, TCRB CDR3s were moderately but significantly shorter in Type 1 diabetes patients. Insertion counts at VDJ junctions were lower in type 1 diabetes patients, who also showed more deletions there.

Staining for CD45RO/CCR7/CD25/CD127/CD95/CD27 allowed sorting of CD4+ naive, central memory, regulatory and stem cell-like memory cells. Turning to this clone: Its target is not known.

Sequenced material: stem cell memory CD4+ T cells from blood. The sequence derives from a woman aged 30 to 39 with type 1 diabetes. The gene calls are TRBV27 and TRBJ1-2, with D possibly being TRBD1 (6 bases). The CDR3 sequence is CASRREGGIGYTF. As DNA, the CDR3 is TGTGCCAGCAGACGCGAAGGGGGAATTGGCTACACCTTC.